This T cell receptor (beta chain) was found in a study of blood T cell repertoires in COVID-19. Trimming took off 2 bases at V and 3 bases at J, with 14 bases between the two ends. CDR3 size: 15 residues. Per the germline V gene, CDR1 is LGHNA and CDR2 is YSLEER. TCRdb keeps only in-frame clones here, not all; method: immunoSEQ multiplex PCR. The table includes roughly 150,000 clones, more than 80% detected once. Sequencing was carried out using peripheral blood. The J gene is TRBJ2-7, the V gene TRBV4-3, with D perhaps TRBD2 (5 bases). The clonotype was recovered from a woman between 55 and 75 years old with COVID-19, enrolled during active disease. DNA of the CDR3: TGCGCCAGCAGCCAACTTCGGGGAGCTATCTACGAGCAGTACTTC. Protein sequence: CASSQLRGAIYEQYF.